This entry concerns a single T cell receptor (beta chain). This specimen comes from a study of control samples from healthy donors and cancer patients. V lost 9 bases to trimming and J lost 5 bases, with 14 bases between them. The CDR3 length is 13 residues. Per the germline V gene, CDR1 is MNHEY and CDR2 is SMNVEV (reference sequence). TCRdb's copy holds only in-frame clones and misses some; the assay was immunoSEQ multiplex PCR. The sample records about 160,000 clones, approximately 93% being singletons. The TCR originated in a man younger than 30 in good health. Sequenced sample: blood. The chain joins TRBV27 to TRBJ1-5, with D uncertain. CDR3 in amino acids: CASAWRPHQPQHF. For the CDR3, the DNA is TGTGCCAGTGCGTGGAGACCCCATCAGCCCCAGCATTTT.